The source of this T cell receptor beta chain is a study of T cells in Graves' hyperthyroidism and ophthalmopathy. In this sample, this clonotype turned up many times. Germline V CDR1 and CDR2: MDHEN, SYDVKM. The CDR3 spans 15 residues. Trimming stripped 6 bases from V and 2 bases from J, with 15 bases between. The CDR3 regions of TCR beta were amplified from RNA transcripts. An initial round of RT-PCR targeting the TCR CDR3 relied on the HTBI primer set. Each CDR3 protein is one row after TCRdb ran MiXCR on the multiplex PCR reads. Seen here are roughly 700,000 distinct CDR3 sequences, around 15% observed once, and the top ten hold about 10%.

This sequence joins TRBV28 and TRBJ2-3; D perhaps matches TRBD1 (6 bases). This TCR came from a woman between 18 and 29 years old with Graves' hyperthyroidism. The sequencing input was blood. The CDR3 is CASSPEQGPTDTQYF. CDR3 nucleotides: TGTGCCAGCAGCCCAGAACAGGGACCCACAGATACGCAGTATTTT.